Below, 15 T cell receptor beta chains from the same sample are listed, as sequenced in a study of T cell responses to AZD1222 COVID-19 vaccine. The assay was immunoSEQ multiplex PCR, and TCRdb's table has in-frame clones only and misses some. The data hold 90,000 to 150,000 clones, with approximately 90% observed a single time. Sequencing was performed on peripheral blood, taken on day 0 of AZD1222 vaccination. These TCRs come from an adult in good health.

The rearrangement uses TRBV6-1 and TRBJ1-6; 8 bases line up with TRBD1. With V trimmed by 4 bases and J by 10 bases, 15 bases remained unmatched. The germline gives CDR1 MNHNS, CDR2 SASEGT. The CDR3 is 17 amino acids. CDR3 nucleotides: TGTGCCAGCAGTGGGAGGGCAGGGGGCGCGGTTTACTCACCCCTCCACTTT. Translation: CASSGRAGGAVYSPLHF.

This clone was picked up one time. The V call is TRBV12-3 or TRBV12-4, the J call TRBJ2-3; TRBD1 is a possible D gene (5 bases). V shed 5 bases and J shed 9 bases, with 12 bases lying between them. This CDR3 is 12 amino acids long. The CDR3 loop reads CASSPRQKTQYF. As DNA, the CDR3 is TGTGCCAGCAGTCCCCGACAGAAAACGCAGTATTTT.

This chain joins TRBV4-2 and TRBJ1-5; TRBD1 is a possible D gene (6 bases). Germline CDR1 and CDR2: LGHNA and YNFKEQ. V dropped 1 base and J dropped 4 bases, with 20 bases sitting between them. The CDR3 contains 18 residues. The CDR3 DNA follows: TGTGCCAGCAGCCAAGTCGCTGGGACATTGGGTAGTAATCAGCCCCAGCATTTT. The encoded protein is CASSQVAGTLGSNQPQHF.

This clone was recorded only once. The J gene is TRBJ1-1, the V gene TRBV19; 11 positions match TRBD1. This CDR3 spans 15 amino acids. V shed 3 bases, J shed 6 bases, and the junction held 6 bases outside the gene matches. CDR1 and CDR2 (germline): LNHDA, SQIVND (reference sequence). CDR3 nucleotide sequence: TGTGCCAGTAGTATGACTCCGGGACAGGGGGCTGAAGCTTTCTTT. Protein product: CASSMTPGQGAEAFF.

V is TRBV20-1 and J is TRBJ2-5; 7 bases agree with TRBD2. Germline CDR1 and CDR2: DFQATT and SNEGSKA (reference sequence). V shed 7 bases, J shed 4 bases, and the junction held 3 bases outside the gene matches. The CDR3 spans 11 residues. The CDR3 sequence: CSGGSGETQYF. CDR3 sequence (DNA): TGCAGTGGCGGGAGTGGAGAGACCCAGTACTTC.

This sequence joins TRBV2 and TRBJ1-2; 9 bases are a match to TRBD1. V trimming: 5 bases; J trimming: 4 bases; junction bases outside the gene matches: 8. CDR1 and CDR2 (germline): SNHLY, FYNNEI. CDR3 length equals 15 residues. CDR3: CASSMGQGSGYGYTF. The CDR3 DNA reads TGTGCCAGCAGTATGGGACAGGGAAGCGGCTATGGCTACACCTTC.

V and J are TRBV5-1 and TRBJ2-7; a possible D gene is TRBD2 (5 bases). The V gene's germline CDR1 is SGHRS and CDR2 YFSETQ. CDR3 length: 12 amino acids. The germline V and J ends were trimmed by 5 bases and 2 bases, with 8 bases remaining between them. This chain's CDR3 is CASSEGAYEQYF. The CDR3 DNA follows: TGCGCCAGCAGTGAGGGAGCCTACGAGCAGTACTTC.

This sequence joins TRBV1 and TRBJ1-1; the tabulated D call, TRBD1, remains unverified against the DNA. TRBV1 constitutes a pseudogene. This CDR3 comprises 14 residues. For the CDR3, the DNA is TGCACCAGCAGCCAAGGGACAGAGAACACTGAAGCTTTCTTT. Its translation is CTSSQGTENTEAFF.

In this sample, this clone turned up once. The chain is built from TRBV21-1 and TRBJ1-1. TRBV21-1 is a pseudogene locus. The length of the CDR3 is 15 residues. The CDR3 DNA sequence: TGTGCCAGCAGCAAAGTTATGCAGGGAGCCACTGAAGCTTTCTTT. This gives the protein CASSKVMQGATEAFF.

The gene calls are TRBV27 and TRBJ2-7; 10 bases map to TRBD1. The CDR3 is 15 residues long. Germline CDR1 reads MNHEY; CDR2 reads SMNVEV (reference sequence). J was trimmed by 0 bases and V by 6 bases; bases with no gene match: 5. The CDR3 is CASRRQGAYSYEQYF. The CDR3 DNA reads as TGTGCCAGCAGGAGACAGGGGGCATACTCCTACGAGCAGTACTTC.

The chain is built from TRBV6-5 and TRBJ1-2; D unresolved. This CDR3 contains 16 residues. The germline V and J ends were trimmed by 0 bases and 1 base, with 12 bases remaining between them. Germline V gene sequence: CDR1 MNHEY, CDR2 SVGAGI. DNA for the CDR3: TGTGCCAGCAGTTACTCGATGTCTGCACTTAACTATGGCTACACCTTC. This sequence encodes CASSYSMSALNYGYTF.

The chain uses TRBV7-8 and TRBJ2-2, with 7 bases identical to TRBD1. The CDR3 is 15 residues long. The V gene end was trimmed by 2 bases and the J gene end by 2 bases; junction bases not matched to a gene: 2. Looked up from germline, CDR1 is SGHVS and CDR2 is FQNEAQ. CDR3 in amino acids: CASSLRDSNTGELFF. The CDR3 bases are TGTGCCAGCAGCTTAAGGGACAGCAACACCGGGGAGCTGTTTTTT. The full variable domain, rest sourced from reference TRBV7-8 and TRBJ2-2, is GAGVSQSPRYKVAKRGQDVALRCDPISGHVSLFWYQQALGQGPEFLTYFQNEAQLDKSGLPSDRFFAERPEGSVSTLKIQRTQQEDSAVYLCASSLRDSNTGELFFGEGSRLTVL.

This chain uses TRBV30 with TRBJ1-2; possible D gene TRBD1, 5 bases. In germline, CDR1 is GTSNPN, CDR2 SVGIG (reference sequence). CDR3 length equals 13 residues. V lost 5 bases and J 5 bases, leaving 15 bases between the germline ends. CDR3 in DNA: TGTGCCTGGGCACCGACAGATTGGTATGGCTACACCTTC. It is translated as CAWAPTDWYGYTF.

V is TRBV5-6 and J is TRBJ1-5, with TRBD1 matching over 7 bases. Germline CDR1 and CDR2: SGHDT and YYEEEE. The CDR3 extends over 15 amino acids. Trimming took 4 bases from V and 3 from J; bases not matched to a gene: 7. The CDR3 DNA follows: TGTGCCAGCAGCGTCGGACAGGAGCACAATCAGCCCCAGCATTTT. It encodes CASSVGQEHNQPQHF.

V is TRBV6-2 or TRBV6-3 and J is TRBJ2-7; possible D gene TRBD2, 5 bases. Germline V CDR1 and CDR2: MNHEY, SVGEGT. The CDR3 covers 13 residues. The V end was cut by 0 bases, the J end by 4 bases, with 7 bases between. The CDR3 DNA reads TGTGCCAGCAGTTACTCGAGGGTATACGAGCAGTACTTC. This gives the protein CASSYSRVYEQYF.